The present T cell receptor (beta chain) was sequenced within a study of blood T cell repertoires in COVID-19. Study details: COVID-19 samples, acute and convalescent, were from the United States, Italy and Spain. In each case, the material was cDNA or gDNA derived from T cells, B-cell-depleted T cells, or PBMCs.

TCRdb keeps only in-frame clones here, not all; method: immunoSEQ multiplex PCR. Altogether 270,000 or so clones are present, 82% being singletons, with the ten largest covering about 3.4%. Germline trimming cut 6 bases from V and 1 base from J; bases unmatched to any gene: 5. Germline values: CDR1 WSHSY, CDR2 SAAADI. The length of the CDR3 is 15 residues. The chain couples TRBV10-2 to TRBJ2-5; 10 bases match TRBD2. The sequencing sample was made of peripheral blood. This clonotype was sampled from a woman between 18 and 29 years old with acute or convalescent COVID-19. The DNA of the CDR3 is TGCGCCAGCAGGGGGAGCGGGAGGGCCCAAGAGACCCAGTACTTC. It encodes CASRGSGRAQETQYF.